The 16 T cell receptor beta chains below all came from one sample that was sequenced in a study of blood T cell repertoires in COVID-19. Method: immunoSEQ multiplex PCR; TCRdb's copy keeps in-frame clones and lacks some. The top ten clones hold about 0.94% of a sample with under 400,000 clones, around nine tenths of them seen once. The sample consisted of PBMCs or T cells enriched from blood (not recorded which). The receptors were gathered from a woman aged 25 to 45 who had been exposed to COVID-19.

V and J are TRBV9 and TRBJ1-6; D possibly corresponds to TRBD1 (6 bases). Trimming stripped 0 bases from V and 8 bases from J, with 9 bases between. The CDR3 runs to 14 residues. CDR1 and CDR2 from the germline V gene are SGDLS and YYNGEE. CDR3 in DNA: TGTGCCAGCAGCGTAGTGGGGGCAGATTCACCCCTCCACTTT. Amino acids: CASSVVGADSPLHF.

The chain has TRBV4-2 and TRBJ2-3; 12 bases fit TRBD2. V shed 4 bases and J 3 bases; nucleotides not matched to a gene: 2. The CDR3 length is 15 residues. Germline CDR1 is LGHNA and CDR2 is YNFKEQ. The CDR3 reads CASSRLAGVTDTQYF. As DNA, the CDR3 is TGTGCCAGCAGCCGACTAGCGGGAGTGACAGATACGCAGTATTTT.

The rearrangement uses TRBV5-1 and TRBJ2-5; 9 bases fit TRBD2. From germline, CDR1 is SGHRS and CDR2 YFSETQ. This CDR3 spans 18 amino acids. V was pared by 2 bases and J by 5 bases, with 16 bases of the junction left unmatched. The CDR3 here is CASSLGRGRASREETQYF. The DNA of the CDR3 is TGCGCCAGCAGCTTAGGTCGCGGGAGGGCCTCGAGGGAGGAGACCCAGTACTTC.

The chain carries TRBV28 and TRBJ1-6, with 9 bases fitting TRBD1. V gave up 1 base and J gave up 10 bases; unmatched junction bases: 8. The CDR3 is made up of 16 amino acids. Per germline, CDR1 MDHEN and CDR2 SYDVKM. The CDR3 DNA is TGTGCCAGCAGTTTATCCACAGGGGGCGTAGGCTCACCCCTCCACTTT. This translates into CASSLSTGGVGSPLHF. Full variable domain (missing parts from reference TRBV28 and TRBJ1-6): DVKVTQSSRYLVKRTGEKVFLECVQDMDHENMFWYRQDPGLGLRLIYFSYDVKMKEKGDIPEGYSVSREKKERFSLILESASTNQTSMYLCASSLSTGGVGSPLHFGNGTRLTVT.

The CDR3 protein is CASSLSSGLDGYTF. The DNA of the CDR3 is TGTGCCAGCAGTTTATCATCAGGGCTGGATGGCTACACCTTC. The chain links TRBV27 to TRBJ1-2, with D perhaps TRBD1 (5 bases). This CDR3 has 14 amino acids. Trimming removed 0 bases from V and 6 bases from J, with 11 bases in between. Germline V gives CDR1 MNHEY, CDR2 SMNVEV (reference sequence).

The CDR3 bases are TGTGCCAGCAGCTTAGCGAGTGGGCCAGGGGGCGATGGCTACACCTTC. It specifies CASSLASGPGGDGYTF. The gene calls are TRBV7-8 and TRBJ1-2; 8 nucleotides agree with TRBD1. This CDR3 has 16 residues. Trimming took 0 bases from V and 6 from J; bases not matched to a gene: 9. CDR1 and CDR2 from the germline V gene are SGHVS and FQNEAQ. Supplemented by reference TRBV7-8 and TRBJ1-2, the full variable domain reads GAGVSQSPRYKVAKRGQDVALRCDPISGHVSLFWYQQALGQGPEFLTYFQNEAQLDKSGLPSDRFFAERPEGSVSTLKIQRTQQEDSAVYLCASSLASGPGGDGYTFGSGTRLTVV.

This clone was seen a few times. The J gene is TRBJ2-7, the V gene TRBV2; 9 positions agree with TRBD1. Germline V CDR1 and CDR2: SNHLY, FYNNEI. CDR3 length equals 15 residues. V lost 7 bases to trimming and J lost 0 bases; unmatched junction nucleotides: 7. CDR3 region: CASKSDRGPSYEQYF. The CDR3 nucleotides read TGTGCCAGCAAATCGGACAGGGGTCCCTCCTACGAGCAGTACTTC. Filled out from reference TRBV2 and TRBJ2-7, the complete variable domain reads EPEVTQTPSHQVTQMGQEVILRCVPISNHLYFYWYRQILGQKVEFLVSFYNNEISEKSEIFDDQFSVERPDGSNFTLKIRSTKLEDSAMYFCASKSDRGPSYEQYFGPGTRLTVT.

The CDR3 reads CAISPGITNEKLFF. In nucleotides, the CDR3 is TGTGCCATCAGCCCGGGGATAACTAATGAAAAACTGTTTTTT. This chain uses TRBV10-3 with TRBJ1-4; no firm D call. The length of the CDR3 is 14 residues. CDR1 and CDR2 from the germline V gene are ENHRY and SYGVKD. Trimming took off 6 bases at V and 1 base at J, with 9 bases between the two ends.

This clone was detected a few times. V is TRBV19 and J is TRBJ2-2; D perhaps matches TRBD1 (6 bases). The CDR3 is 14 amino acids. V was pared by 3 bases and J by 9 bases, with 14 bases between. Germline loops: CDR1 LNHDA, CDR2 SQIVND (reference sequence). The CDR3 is CASSMDRGQRELFF. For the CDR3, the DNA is TGTGCCAGTAGTATGGATCGGGGACAACGGGAGCTGTTTTTT.

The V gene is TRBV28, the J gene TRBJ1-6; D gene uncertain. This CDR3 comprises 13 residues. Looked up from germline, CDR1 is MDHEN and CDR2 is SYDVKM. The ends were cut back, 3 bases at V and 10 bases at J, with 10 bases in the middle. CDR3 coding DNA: TGTGCCAGCAGTTTGGCCCGCCCCTCACCCCTCCACTTT. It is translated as CASSLARPSPLHF. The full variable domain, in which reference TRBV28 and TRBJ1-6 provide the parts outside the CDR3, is DVKVTQSSRYLVKRTGEKVFLECVQDMDHENMFWYRQDPGLGLRLIYFSYDVKMKEKGDIPEGYSVSREKKERFSLILESASTNQTSMYLCASSLARPSPLHFGNGTRLTVT.

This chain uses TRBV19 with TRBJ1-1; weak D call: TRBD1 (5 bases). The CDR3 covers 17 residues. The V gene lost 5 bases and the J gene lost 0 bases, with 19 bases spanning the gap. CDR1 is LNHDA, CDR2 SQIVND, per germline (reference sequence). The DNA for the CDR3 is TGTGCCAGTAGTCTCGGAAGCGGGGGTTTGGTGAACACTGAAGCTTTCTTT. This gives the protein CASSLGSGGLVNTEAFF.

CDR3: CASSSAGTGPYNEQFF. The CDR3 DNA reads TGCGCCAGCAGCTCCGCCGGGACAGGGCCGTACAATGAGCAGTTCTTC. The chain couples TRBV5-1 to TRBJ2-1; 9 bases are a match to TRBD1. The CDR3 is 16 residues long. Looked up from germline, CDR1 is SGHRS and CDR2 is YFSETQ. Trimming at V came to 3 bases and at J to 4 bases, leaving 8 bases not matched to a gene.

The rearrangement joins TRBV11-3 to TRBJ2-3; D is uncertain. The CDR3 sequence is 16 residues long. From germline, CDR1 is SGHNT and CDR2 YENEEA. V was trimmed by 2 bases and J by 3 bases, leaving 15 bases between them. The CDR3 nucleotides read TGTGCCAGCAGCTTAAATCGGCTAGAGAAGACAGATACGCAGTATTTT. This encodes CASSLNRLEKTDTQYF.

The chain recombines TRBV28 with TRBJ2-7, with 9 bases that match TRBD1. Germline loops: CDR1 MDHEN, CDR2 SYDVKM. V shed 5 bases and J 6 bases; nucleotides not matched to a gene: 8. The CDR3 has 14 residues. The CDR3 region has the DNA TGTGCCAGCAGTACCCCGGGACAGGGAGGCGAGCAGTACTTC. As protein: CASSTPGQGGEQYF.

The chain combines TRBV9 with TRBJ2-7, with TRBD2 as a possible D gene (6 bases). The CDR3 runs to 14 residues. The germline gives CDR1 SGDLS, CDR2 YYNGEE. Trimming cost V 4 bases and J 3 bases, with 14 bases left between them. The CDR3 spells CASSPGDRSYEQYF. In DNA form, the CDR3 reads TGTGCCAGCAGCCCGGGAGACAGAAGCTACGAGCAGTACTTC.

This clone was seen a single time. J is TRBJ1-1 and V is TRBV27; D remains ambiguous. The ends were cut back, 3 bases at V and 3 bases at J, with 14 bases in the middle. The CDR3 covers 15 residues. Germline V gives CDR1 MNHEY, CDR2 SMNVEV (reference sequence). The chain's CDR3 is CASSFDPGGDTEAFF. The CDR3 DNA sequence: TGTGCCAGCAGTTTTGACCCGGGCGGGGACACTGAAGCTTTCTTT.